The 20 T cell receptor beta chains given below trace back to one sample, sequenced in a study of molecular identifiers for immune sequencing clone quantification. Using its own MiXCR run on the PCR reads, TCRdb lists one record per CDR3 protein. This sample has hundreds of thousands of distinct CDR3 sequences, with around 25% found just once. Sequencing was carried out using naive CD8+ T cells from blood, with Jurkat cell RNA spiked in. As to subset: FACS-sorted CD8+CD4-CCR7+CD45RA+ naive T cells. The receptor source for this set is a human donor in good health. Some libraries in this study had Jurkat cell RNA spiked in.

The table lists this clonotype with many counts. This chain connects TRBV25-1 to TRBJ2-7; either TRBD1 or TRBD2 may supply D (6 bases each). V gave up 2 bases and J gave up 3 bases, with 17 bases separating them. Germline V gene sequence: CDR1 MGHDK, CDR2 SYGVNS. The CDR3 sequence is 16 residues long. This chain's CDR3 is CASSEGADGGGYEQYF. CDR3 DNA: TGTGCCAGCAGTGAAGGGGCGGACGGAGGGGGCTACGAGCAGTACTTC.

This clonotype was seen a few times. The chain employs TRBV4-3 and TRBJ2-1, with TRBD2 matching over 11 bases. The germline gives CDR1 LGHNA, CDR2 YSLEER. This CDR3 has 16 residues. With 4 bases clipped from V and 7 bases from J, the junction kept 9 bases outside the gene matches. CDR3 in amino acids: CASSPDVAGGGNEQFF. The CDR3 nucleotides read TGCGCCAGCAGCCCGGACGTAGCGGGGGGGGGTAATGAGCAGTTCTTC.

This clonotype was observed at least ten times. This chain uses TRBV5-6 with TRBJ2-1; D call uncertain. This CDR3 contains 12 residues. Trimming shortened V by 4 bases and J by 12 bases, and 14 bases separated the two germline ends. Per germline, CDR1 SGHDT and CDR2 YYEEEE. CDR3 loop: CASSPWTGRQFF. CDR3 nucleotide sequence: TGTGCCAGCAGCCCCTGGACCGGTCGGCAGTTCTTC.

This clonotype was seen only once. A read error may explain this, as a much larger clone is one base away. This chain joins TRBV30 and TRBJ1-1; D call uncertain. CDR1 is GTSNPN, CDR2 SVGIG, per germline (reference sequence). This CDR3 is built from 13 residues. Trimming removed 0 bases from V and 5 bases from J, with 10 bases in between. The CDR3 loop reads CAWSVLIRTEAFF. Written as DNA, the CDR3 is TGTGCCTGGAGTGTTCTGATACGGACTGAAGCTTTCTTT.

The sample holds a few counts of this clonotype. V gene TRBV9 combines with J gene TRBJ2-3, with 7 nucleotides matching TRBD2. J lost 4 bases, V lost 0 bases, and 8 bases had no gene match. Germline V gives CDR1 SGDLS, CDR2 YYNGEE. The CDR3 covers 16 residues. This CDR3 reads CASSVVGGGPSDTQYF. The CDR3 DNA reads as TGTGCCAGCAGCGTAGTCGGGGGAGGGCCCTCAGATACGCAGTATTTT.

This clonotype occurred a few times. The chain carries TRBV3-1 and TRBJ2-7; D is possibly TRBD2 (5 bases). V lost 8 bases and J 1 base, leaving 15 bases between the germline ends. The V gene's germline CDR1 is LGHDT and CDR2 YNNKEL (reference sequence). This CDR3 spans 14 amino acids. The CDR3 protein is CASASRESSYEQYF. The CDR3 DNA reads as TGTGCCAGCGCCAGTAGGGAGAGTTCCTACGAGCAGTACTTC.

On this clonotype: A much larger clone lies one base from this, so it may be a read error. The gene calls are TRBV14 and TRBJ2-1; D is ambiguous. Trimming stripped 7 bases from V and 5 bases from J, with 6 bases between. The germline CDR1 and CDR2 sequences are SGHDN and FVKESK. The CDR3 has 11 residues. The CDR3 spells CASNVHNEQFF. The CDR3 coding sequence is TGTGCCAGCAACGTTCACAATGAGCAGTTCTTC.

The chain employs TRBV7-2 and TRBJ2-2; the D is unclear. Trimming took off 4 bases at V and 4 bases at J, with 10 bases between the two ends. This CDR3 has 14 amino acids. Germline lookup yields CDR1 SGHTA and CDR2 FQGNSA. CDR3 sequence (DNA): TGTGCCAGCAGCTCCGAGGACGGCACCGGGGAGCTGTTTTTT. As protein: CASSSEDGTGELFF.

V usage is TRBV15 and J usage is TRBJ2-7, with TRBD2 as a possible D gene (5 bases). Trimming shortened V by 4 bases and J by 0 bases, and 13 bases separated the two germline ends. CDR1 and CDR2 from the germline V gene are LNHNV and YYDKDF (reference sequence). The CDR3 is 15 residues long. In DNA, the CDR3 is TGTGCCACCAGCACGGAGCGGAGAAGCTCCTACGAGCAGTACTTC. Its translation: CATSTERRSSYEQYF.

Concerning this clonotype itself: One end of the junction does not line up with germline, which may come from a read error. CDR3 region: CASGHRPDYEQYF. The CDR3 DNA reads TGCGCCAGCGGCCACCGCCCCGATTACGAGCAGTACTTC. The chain recombines TRBV4-1 with TRBJ2-7; D is undetermined. CDR3 length equals 13 residues. Germline assignment: CDR1 MGHRA and CDR2 YSYEKL.

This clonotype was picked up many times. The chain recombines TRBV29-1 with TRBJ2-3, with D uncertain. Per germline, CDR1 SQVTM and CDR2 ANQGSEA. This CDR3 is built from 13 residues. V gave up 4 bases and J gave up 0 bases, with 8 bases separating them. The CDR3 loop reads CSVADPSTDTQYF. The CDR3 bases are TGCAGCGTTGCGGACCCGAGCACAGATACGCAGTATTTT.

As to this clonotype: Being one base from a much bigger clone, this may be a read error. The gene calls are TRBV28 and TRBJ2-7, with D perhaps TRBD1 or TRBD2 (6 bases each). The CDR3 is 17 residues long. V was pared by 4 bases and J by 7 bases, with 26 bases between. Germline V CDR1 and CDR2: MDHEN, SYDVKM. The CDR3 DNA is TGTGCCAGCAGTTCCTCTACCAGACAGGAGGGGACTTGGGAGCAGTACTTC. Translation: CASSSSTRQEGTWEQYF.

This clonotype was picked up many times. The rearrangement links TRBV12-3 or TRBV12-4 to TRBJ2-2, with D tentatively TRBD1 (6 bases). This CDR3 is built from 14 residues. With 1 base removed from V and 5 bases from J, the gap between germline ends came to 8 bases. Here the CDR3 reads CASSLGGQTGELFF. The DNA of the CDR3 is TGTGCCAGCAGTTTAGGTGGACAGACCGGGGAGCTGTTTTTT.

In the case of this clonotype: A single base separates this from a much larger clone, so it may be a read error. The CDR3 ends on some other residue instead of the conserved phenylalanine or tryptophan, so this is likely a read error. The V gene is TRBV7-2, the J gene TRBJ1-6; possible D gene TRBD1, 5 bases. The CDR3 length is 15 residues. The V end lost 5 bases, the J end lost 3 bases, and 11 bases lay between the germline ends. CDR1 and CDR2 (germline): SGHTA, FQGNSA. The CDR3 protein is CASSPRDGYNSPLHI. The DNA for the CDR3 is TGTGCCAGCAGCCCTCGGGACGGCTATAATTCACCCCTCCACATT.

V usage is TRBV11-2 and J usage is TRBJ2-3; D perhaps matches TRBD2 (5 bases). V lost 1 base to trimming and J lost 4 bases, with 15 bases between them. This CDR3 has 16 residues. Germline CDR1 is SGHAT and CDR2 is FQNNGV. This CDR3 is CASSLASGWVSDTQYF. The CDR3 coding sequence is TGTGCCAGCAGCTTAGCGTCGGGGTGGGTGTCAGATACGCAGTATTTT.

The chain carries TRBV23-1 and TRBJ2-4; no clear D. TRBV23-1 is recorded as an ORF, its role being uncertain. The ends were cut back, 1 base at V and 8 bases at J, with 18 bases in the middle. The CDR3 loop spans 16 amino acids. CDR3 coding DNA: TGCGCCAGCAGTCAATTTGGGCGTAGGGCGATATACATTCAGTACTTC. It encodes CASSQFGRRAIYIQYF.

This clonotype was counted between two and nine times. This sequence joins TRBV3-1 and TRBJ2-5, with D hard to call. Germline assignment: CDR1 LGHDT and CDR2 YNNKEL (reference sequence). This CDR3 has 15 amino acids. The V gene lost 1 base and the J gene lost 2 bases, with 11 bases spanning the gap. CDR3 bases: TGTGCCAGCAGCCAAGTCCGCAGCCAACAAGAGACCCAGTACTTC. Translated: CASSQVRSQQETQYF.

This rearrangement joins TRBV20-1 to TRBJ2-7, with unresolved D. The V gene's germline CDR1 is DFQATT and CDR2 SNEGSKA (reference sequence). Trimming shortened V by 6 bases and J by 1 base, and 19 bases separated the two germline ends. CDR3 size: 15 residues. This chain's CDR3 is CSASSSQTISYEQYF. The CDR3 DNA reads TGCAGTGCAAGCTCAAGCCAGACGATTTCCTACGAGCAGTACTTC.

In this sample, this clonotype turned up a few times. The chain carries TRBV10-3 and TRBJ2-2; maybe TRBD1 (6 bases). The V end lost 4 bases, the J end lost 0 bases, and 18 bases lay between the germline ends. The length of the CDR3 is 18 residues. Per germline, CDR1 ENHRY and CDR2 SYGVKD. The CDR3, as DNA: TGTGCCATCAGTGCCCCCTCCGGGACAACTACGAACACCGGGGAGCTGTTTTTT. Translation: CAISAPSGTTTNTGELFF.

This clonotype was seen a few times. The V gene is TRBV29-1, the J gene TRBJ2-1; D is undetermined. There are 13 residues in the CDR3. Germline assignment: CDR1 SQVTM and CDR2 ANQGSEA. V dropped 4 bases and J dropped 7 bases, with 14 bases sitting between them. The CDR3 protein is CSVAGDNINEQFF. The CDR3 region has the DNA TGCAGCGTTGCCGGTGACAATATTAATGAGCAGTTCTTC.